This T cell receptor beta chain is from a study of T cell responses to AZD1222 COVID-19 vaccine. Study-wide background: Pooled together were second doses at about 4 or about 12 weeks. Study-wide results and limits: Unmutated variant regions reportedly attract nearly half of all spike-specific TCRs. Most donors were white British, females outnumbered males, and clonal diversity was possibly underestimated.

V was pared by 4 bases and J by 3 bases, with 3 bases of the junction left unmatched. Germline CDR1 is SGHTA and CDR2 is FQGNSA. The CDR3 sequence is 13 residues long. Using immunoSEQ multiplex PCR, the repertoire was profiled, and TCRdb retains in-frame clones only, with some absent. The sample lists around 130,000 clones, approximately 85% occurring once. Note on this clone: What it binds is unknown.

This rearrangement joins TRBV7-2 to TRBJ2-7, with 7 bases fitting TRBD2. This receptor was obtained from an adult in good health. The specimen comprised peripheral blood, sampled on day 0 of AZD1222 vaccination. CDR3 bases: TGTGCCAGCAGCTCCACGGGAGGCTACGAGCAGTACTTC. It codes for CASSSTGGYEQYF.